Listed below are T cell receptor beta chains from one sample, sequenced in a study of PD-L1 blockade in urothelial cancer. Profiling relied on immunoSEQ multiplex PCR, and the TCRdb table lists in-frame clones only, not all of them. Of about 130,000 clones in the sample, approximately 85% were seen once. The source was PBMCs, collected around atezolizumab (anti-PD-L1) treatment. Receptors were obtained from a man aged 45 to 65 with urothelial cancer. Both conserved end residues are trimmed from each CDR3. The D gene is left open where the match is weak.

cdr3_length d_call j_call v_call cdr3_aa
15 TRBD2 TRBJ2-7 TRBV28 ASSQTGLASSSYEQY
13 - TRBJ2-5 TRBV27 ASSNRRGRGETQY
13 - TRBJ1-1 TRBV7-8 ASSLVGAGNTEAF
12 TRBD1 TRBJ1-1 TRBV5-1 ASSLGGYGTEAF
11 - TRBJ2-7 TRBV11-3 ASSLIAGYEQY
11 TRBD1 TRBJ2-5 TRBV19 ASKRTGGETQY
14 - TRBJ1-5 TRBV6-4 ASSARQGGGNQPQH
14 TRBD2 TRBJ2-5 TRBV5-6 ASSTETSGTQETQY
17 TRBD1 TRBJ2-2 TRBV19 ASLRGTGVDWRDTGELF
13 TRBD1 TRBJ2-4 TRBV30 AWSRQGLAKNIQY
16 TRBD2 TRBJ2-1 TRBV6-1 ASSDRRLAGGSYNEQF
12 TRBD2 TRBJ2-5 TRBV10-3 AISDRGGRETQY
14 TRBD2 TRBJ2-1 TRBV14 ASSRNLAGGTNEQF
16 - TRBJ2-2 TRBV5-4 ASSLGGLAVANTGELF
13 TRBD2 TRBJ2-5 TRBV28 ASSFLAGGRETQY
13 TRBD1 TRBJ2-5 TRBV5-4 ASSQGQGAIETQY
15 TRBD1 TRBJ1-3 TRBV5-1 ASSSTTGTSSGNTIY
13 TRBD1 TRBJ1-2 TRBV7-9 ASSPSTGGGYGYT
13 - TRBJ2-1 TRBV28 ASSLVTTGRHEQF
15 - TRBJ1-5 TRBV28 ASSAPTGSLGNQPQH
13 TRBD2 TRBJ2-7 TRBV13 ASSPLTSGSREQY
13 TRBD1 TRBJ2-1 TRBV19 ASKKGQGGNFEQF
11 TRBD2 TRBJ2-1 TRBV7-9 ASSFAGVSEQF
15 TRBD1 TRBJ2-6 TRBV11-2 ASSEPTGTVGANVLT
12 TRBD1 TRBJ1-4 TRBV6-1 AILVRGQWEKLF
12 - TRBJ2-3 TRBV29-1 SVLGPRGPDTQY
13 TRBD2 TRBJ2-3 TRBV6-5 ASSPAGTSSDTQY
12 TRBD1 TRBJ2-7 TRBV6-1 ASKNRGFGGEQY
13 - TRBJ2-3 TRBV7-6 ASSRWAGTSDTQY
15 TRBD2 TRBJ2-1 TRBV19 ASSIAPSGSSYDEQF
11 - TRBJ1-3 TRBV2 ASHSGSGNTIY
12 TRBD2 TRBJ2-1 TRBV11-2 ASSYGLAGDRQF